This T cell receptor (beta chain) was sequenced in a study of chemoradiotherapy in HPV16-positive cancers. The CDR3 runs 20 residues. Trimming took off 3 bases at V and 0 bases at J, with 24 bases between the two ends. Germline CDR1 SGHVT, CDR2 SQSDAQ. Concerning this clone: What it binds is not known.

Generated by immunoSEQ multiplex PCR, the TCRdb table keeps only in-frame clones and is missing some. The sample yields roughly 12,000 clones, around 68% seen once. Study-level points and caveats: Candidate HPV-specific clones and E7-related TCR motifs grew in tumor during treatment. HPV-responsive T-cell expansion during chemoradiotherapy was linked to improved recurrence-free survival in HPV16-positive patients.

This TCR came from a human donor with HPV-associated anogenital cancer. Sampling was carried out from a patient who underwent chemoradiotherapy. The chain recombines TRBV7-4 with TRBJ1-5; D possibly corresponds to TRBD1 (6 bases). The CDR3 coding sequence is TGTGCCAGCAGCTTTCGGGGCAGGGGTTCCCGCTGGGGTAGCAATCAGCCCCAGCATTTT. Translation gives CASSFRGRGSRWGSNQPQHF.